The sequence of this TCR beta chain was determined in a study of shared clonotypes between healthy human individuals. Sequencing was performed with immunoSEQ multiplex PCR; in TCRdb, only in-frame clones are kept and a portion is missing. The sample shows more than 1 million clones, around 78% of them seen only once. V lost 5 bases to trimming and J lost 6 bases; unmatched junction nucleotides: 14. The length of the CDR3 is 16 residues. CDR1 is SGHNT and CDR2 is YYREEE in the germline V gene (reference sequence). Material for sequencing was memory CD4+ T cells from PBMCs. Described subset: CD45RA-negative fraction. The chain uses TRBV5-4 and TRBJ2-7; 10 bases are shared with TRBD1. The clonotype originates from a man in his late teens or twenties in good health. Some clones in this sample may be carry-over from other donors' samples. CDR3 sequence reads: CASSHPGQGTLGEQYF. The CDR3 DNA reads TGTGCCAGCAGTCACCCGGGACAGGGGACCCTGGGCGAGCAGTACTTC.